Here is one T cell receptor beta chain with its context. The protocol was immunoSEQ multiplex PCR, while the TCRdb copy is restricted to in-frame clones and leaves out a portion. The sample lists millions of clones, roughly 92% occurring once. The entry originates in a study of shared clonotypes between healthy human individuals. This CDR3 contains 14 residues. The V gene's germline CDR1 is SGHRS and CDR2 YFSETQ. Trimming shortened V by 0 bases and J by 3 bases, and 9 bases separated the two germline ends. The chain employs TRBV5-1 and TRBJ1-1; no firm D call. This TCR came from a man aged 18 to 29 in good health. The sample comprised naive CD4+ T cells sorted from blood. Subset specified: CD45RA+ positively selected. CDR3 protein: CASSLERWHTEAFF. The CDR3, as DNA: TGCGCCAGCAGCTTGGAACGGTGGCACACTGAAGCTTTCTTT.